The T cell receptor (beta chain) described here comes from a study of T-cell reconstitution after alpha-beta-depleted transplantation in children. Unique molecular identifiers were built into the TCRbeta library. TCRdb fed the PCR reads into MiXCR, producing one record per CDR3 protein. The table has about 420,000 distinct CDR3 sequences, about a tenth seen once. V was pared by 4 bases and J by 4 bases, with 13 bases between. The CDR3 has 14 residues. The J gene is TRBJ1-2, the V gene TRBV12-3 or TRBV12-4; D uncertain. Here the sequenced sample was PBMCs from the stem cell graft donor, taken from the stem cell graft. This sequence originates from a human donor who donated a stem cell graft to a child with acute myeloid leukemia. CDR3 protein: CASSSFIEGYGYTF. CDR3 coding DNA: TGTGCCAGCAGTTCCTTCATTGAGGGCTATGGCTACACCTTC.